Below, 21 T cell receptor beta chains from the same sample are listed, as sequenced in a study of cytomegalovirus exposure and HLA in healthy donors. The study ran its PCR with 60 Vbeta and 13 Jbeta primers. The data were produced by immunoSEQ multiplex PCR, yet TCRdb's version contains in-frame clones alone and is incomplete. The sample's table shows approximately 110,000 clones. The sequencing input was PBMCs. The receptors were gathered from a young man in good health and CMV-seronegative.

The rearrangement uses TRBV19 and TRBJ2-5, with D tentatively TRBD2 (6 bases). The last part of the DNA fits TRBJ2-7 better; the J call may be wrong. Germline-derived CDR1 and CDR2 are LNHDA and SQIVND (reference sequence). The CDR3 runs to 13 residues. The CDR3 is CASSSGDSYEQYF. The CDR3 bases are TGTGCCAGTAGTAGCGGGGACTCCTACGAGCAGTACTTC.

The CDR3 here is CASSLTSGRTENEQFF. The CDR3 nucleotides read TGCGCCAGCAGCTTGACTAGCGGACGAACAGAGAATGAGCAGTTCTTC. The chain has TRBV5-1 and TRBJ2-1, with 8 bases matching TRBD2. CDR1 and CDR2 (germline): SGHRS, YFSETQ. Trimming cost V 1 base and J 7 bases; bases outside gene matches: 10. This CDR3 has 16 amino acids.

CDR3 region: CASSSTGTGAREQYF. In DNA, the CDR3 is TGTGCCAGCAGCTCGACCGGGACAGGGGCAAGAGAGCAGTACTTC. This chain uses TRBV6-5 with TRBJ2-5; the match to TRBD1 covers 10 bases. V lost 6 bases, J lost 11 bases, and 15 bases stayed unmatched. The germline V gene has CDR1 MNHEY and CDR2 SVGAGI. The CDR3 spans 15 residues.

The rearrangement links TRBV29-1 to TRBJ2-1; 12 nucleotides line up with TRBD2. Germline CDR1 and CDR2: SQVTM and ANQGSEA. This CDR3 contains 13 residues. The ends lost 6 bases at V and 4 bases at J; junction bases unmatched: 1. The CDR3 loop is CSVTSGGYNEQFF. CDR3 sequence (DNA): TGCAGCGTGACTAGCGGGGGATACAATGAGCAGTTCTTC.

The CDR3 loop reads CASSLGGQGYEQYF. Here the CDR3 DNA reads TGTGCCAGCAGCTTAGGGGGACAGGGGTACGAGCAGTACTTC. This chain links TRBV7-9 with TRBJ2-7; 10 positions match TRBD1. CDR3 length equals 14 residues. Germline V lookup: CDR1 SEHNR, CDR2 FQNEAQ (reference sequence). V lost 1 base to trimming and J lost 4 bases; unmatched junction nucleotides: 1.

The gene calls are TRBV6-5 and TRBJ1-1; 7 bases align to TRBD1. Germline CDR1 and CDR2: MNHEY and SVGAGI. The CDR3 is made up of 14 amino acids. J gave up 1 base and V 6 bases, and 5 bases lay outside the gene matches. This chain's CDR3 is CASSRGQWNTEAFF. The CDR3 DNA is TGTGCCAGCAGCCGGGGACAGTGGAACACTGAAGCTTTCTTT.

The rearrangement uses TRBV19 and TRBJ2-7; 8 positions agree with TRBD1. The CDR3 consists of 13 residues. Looked up from germline, CDR1 is LNHDA and CDR2 is SQIVND (reference sequence). The V segment lost 1 base and the J segment 6 bases; nucleotides outside the gene matches: 2. CDR3 protein: CASSIGTGSEQYF. CDR3 sequence (DNA): TGTGCCAGTAGTATAGGGACAGGGAGCGAGCAGTACTTC.

As regards this clone: The same CDR3 arises from other DNA sequences in this sample as well. The V call is TRBV19, the J call TRBJ1-1; a weak D match, TRBD1 (5 bases). Germline V lookup: CDR1 LNHDA, CDR2 SQIVND (reference sequence). The CDR3 sequence is 16 residues long. V was trimmed by 2 bases and J by 4 bases, leaving 17 bases between them. CDR3 amino acids: CASSILKGQGSTEAFF. The CDR3 DNA is TGTGCCAGTAGTATATTAAAGGGTCAGGGAAGCACTGAAGCTTTCTTT. The full variable domain, its missing parts supplied by reference TRBV19 and TRBJ1-1, is DGGITQSPKYLFRKEGQNVTLSCEQNLNHDAMYWYRQDPGQGLRLIYYSQIVNDFQKGDIAEGYSVSREKKESFPLTVTSAQKNPTAFYLCASSILKGQGSTEAFFGQGTRLTVV.

This chain links TRBV2 with TRBJ1-5, with 8 nucleotides matching TRBD1. Losses at the gene ends were 6 bases for V and 4 bases for J; bases not matched to a gene: 5. The CDR3 is 14 amino acids. Germline V gene sequence: CDR1 SNHLY, CDR2 FYNNEI. CDR3 protein: CASSRQGRNQPQHF. The CDR3 region has the DNA TGTGCCAGCAGCAGACAGGGGAGGAATCAGCCCCAGCATTTT.

The chain links TRBV9 to TRBJ2-7, with a tentative D call TRBD1 (5 bases). From germline, CDR1 is SGDLS and CDR2 YYNGEE. The V end was cut by 2 bases, the J end by 2 bases, with 11 bases between. This CDR3 region has 14 residues. The chain's CDR3 is CASSVAGQTYEQYF. CDR3 DNA: TGTGCCAGCAGCGTGGCAGGGCAAACCTACGAGCAGTACTTC.

The V call is TRBV2, the J call TRBJ2-7, with 7 bases lining up with TRBD1. CDR1 is SNHLY and CDR2 is FYNNEI in the germline V gene. The V and J ends lost 5 bases and 2 bases, in that order; junction bases with no gene match: 6. There are 14 residues in the CDR3. This CDR3 is CASSSTGVAYEQYF. In DNA, the CDR3 is TGTGCCAGCAGTTCCACAGGGGTGGCCTACGAGCAGTACTTC.

V gene TRBV11-3 combines with J gene TRBJ2-3; TRBD2 agrees at 11 bases. Germline-derived CDR1 and CDR2 are SGHNT and YENEEA. The CDR3 has 14 residues. V dropped 5 bases and J dropped 4; count of bases not matched to a gene: 2. Here the CDR3 reads CASSRTSGSDTQYF. In DNA, the CDR3 is TGTGCCAGCAGCCGGACTAGCGGGTCAGATACGCAGTATTTT.

The gene calls are TRBV6-5 and TRBJ1-2, with TRBD1 matching 8 bases. CDR3 length: 14 amino acids. Germline V gene data show CDR1 as MNHEY and CDR2 as SVGAGI. The V segment lost 5 bases and the J segment 8 bases; nucleotides outside the gene matches: 10. CDR3 sequence reads: CASSRRQGTKGYTF. The DNA for the CDR3 is TGTGCCAGCAGTCGGCGACAGGGGACAAAAGGCTACACCTTC.

The chain couples TRBV18 to TRBJ1-1; D perhaps matches TRBD1 (6 bases). Germline assignment: CDR1 KGHSH and CDR2 LQKENI. This CDR3 spans 16 amino acids. The V end was cut by 3 bases, the J end by 5 bases, with 19 bases between. This chain's CDR3 is CASSPLPAGEGTEAFF. In nucleotides, the CDR3 is TGTGCCAGCTCACCCCTCCCTGCAGGGGAGGGGACTGAAGCTTTCTTT.

The genes are TRBV27 and TRBJ2-3; 11 bases match TRBD2. This CDR3 has 18 residues. Germline V lookup: CDR1 MNHEY, CDR2 SMNVEV (reference sequence). J was trimmed by 0 bases and V by 6 bases; bases with no gene match: 11. CDR3 protein: CASSLEPRLAGSTDTQYF. The CDR3 DNA sequence: TGTGCCAGCAGCCTAGAGCCCCGACTAGCGGGGAGCACAGATACGCAGTATTTT.

This chain uses TRBV15 with TRBJ2-7; unclear D gene. Trimming left V 5 bases short and J 0 bases short, with 11 bases between. Germline V lookup: CDR1 LNHNV, CDR2 YYDKDF (reference sequence). CDR3 length: 14 amino acids. CDR3 in amino acids: CATSREYSSYEQYF. In DNA form, the CDR3 reads TGTGCCACCAGCCGTGAGTATAGCTCCTACGAGCAGTACTTC.

The rearrangement joins TRBV6-1 to TRBJ2-2; a weak D match, TRBD2 (5 bases). V gave up 1 base and J gave up 10 bases, with 10 bases separating them. CDR1 is MNHNS, CDR2 SASEGT, per germline. The CDR3 consists of 13 residues. CDR3 bases: TGTGCCAGCAGTGAAGGACCGAGGGAGGAGCTGTTTTTT. It yields the protein CASSEGPREELFF.

The V call is TRBV19, the J call TRBJ1-5, with TRBD1 matching over 7 bases. With 6 bases clipped from V and 5 bases from J, the junction kept 13 bases outside the gene matches. Germline CDR1 LNHDA, CDR2 SQIVND (reference sequence). There are 16 residues in the CDR3. In DNA, the CDR3 is TGTGCCAGTAGGAGGACCCGGGACAGAACATATCAGCCCCAGCATTTT. It codes for CASRRTRDRTYQPQHF.

V usage is TRBV10-1 and J usage is TRBJ2-2; 8 bases map to TRBD1. The germline V gene encodes CDR1 WNHNN and CDR2 SYGVQD (reference sequence). This CDR3 comprises 16 residues. Trimming removed 0 bases from V and 2 bases from J; junction bases left unmatched: 2. CDR3 amino acids: CASSESPGGNTGELFF. CDR3 sequence (DNA): TGCGCCAGCAGTGAGTCACCAGGGGGCAACACCGGGGAGCTGTTTTTT.

This sequence joins TRBV9 and TRBJ2-2; 10 bases map to TRBD2. The CDR3 runs 17 residues. The V segment lost 1 base and the J segment 1 base; nucleotides outside the gene matches: 4. Germline values: CDR1 SGDLS, CDR2 YYNGEE. The chain's CDR3 is CASSVFLAGGNTGELFF. CDR3 nucleotide sequence: TGTGCCAGCAGCGTATTTTTAGCGGGAGGGAACACCGGGGAGCTGTTTTTT.

The CDR3 coding sequence is TGTGCCAGTCGAACCGGGACAGGGGTATTCAATGAGCAGTTCTTC. Translated, it gives CASRTGTGVFNEQFF. The chain employs TRBV6-1 and TRBJ2-1; 10 bases are a match to TRBD1. Germline trimming cut 9 bases from V and 6 bases from J; bases unmatched to any gene: 11. Germline V gene data show CDR1 as MNHNS and CDR2 as SASEGT. This CDR3 region has 15 residues.